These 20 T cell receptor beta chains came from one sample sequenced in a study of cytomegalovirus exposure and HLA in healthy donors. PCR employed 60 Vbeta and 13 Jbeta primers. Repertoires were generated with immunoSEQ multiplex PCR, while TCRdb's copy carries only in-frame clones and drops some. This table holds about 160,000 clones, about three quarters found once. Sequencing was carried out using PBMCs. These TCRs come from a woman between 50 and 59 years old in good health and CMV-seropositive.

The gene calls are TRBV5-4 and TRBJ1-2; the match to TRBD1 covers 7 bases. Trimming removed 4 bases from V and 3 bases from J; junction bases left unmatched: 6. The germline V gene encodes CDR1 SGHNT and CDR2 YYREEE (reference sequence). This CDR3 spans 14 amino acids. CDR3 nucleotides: TGTGCCAGCAGCCCTCGGACAGGCTACTATGGCTACACCTTC. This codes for CASSPRTGYYGYTF.

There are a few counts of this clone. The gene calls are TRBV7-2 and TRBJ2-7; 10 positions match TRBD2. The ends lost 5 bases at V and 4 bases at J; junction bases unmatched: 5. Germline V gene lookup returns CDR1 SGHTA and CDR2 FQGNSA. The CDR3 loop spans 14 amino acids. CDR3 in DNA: TGTGCCAGCAGCGAAGGGACTAGCGCTTACGAGCAGTACTTC. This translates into CASSEGTSAYEQYF.

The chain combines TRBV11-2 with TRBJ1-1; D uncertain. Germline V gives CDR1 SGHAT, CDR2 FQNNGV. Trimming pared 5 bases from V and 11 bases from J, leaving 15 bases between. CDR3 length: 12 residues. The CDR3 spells CASSPERSPAFF. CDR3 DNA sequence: TGTGCCAGCAGCCCCGAGAGGAGTCCGGCTTTCTTT.

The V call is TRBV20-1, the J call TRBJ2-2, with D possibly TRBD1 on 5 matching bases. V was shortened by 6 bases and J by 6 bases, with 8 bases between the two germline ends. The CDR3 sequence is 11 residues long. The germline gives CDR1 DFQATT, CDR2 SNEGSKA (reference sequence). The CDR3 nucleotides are TGCAGTGCCAAGGGGCCCGGGGAGCTGTTTTTT. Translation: CSAKGPGELFF.

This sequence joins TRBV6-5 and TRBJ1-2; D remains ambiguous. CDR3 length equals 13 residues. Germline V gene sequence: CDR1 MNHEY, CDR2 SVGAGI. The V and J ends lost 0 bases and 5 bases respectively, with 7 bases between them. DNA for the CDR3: TGTGCCAGCAGTTACTCGAGTCATTATGGCTACACCTTC. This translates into CASSYSSHYGYTF.

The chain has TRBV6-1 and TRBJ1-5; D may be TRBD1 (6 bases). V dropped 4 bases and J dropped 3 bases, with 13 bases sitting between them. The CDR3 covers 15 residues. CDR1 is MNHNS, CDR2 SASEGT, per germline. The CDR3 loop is CASSVLDRTNQPQHF. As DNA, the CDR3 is TGTGCCAGCAGTGTCTTGGACAGAACCAATCAGCCCCAGCATTTT.

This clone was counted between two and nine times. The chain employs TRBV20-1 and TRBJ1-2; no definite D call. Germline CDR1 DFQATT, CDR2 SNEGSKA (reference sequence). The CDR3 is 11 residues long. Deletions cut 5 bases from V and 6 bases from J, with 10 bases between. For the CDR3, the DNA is TGCAGTGCTGAGCCACCGGATGGCTACACCTTC. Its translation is CSAEPPDGYTF.

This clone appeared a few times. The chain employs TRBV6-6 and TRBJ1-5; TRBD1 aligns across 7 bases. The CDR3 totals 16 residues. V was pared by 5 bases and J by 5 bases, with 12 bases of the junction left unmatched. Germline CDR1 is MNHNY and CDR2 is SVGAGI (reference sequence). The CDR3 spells CASSKQGPAADQPQHF. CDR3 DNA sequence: TGTGCCAGCAGTAAACAGGGGCCCGCGGCTGATCAGCCCCAGCATTTT.

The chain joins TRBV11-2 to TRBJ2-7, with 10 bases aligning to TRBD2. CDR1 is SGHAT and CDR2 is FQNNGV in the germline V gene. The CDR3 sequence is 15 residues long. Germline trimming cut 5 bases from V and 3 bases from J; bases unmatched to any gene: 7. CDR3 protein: CASSMGGTSDYEQYF. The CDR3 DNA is TGTGCCAGCAGCATGGGAGGGACTAGCGACTACGAGCAGTACTTC. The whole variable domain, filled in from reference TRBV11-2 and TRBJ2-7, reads EAGVAQSPRYKIIEKRQSVAFWCNPISGHATLYWYQQILGQGPKLLIQFQNNGVVDDSQLPKDRFSAERLKGVDSTLKIQPAKLEDSAVYLCASSMGGTSDYEQYFGPGTRLTVT.

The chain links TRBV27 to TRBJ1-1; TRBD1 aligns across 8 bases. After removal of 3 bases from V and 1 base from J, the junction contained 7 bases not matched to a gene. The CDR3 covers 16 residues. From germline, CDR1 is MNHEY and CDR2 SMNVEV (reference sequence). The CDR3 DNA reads TGTGCCAGCAGTTTCGGACAGGGAGTCCCGAACACTGAAGCTTTCTTT. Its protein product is CASSFGQGVPNTEAFF.

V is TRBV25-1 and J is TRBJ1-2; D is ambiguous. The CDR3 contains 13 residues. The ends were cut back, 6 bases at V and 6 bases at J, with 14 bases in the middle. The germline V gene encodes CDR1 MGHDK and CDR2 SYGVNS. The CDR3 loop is CASSLRGEDGYTF. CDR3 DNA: TGTGCCAGCAGCCTCCGGGGAGAAGATGGCTACACCTTC.

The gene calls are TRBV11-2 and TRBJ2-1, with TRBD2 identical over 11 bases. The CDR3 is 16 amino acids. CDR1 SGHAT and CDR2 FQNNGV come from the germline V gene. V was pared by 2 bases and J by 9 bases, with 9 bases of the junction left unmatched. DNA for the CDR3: TGTGCCAGCAGCTTAAAATTATTAGCGGGAGGGGGTGAGCAGTTCTTC. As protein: CASSLKLLAGGGEQFF.

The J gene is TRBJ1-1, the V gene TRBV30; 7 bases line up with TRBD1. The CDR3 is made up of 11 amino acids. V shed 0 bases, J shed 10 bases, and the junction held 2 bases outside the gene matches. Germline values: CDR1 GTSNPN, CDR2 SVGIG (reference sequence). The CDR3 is CAWSVAGGAFF. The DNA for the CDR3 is TGTGCCTGGAGTGTGGCAGGGGGAGCTTTCTTT.

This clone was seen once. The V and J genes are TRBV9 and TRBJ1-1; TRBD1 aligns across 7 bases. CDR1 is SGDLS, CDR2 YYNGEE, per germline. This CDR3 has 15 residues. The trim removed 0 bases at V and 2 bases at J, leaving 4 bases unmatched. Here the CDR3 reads CASSVATGDNTEAFF. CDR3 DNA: TGTGCCAGCAGCGTAGCCACAGGGGATAACACTGAAGCTTTCTTT. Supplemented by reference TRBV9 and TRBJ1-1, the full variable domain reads DSGVTQTPKHLITATGQRVTLRCSPRSGDLSVYWYQQSLDQGLQFLIQYYNGEERAKGNILERFSAQQFPDLHSELNLSSLELGDSALYFCASSVATGDNTEAFFGQGTRLTVV.

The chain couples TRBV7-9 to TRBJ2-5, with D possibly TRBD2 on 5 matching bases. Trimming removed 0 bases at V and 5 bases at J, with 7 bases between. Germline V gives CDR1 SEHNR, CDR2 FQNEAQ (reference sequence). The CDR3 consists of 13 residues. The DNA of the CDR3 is TGTGCCAGCAGCTTAGCCGGGGTGGAGACCCAGTACTTC. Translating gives CASSLAGVETQYF. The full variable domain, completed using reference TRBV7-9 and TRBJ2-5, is DTGVSQNPRHKITKRGQNVTFRCDPISEHNRLYWYRQTLGQGPEFLTYFQNEAQLEKSRLLSDRFSAERPKGSFSTLEIQRTEQGDSAMYLCASSLAGVETQYFGPGTRLLVL.

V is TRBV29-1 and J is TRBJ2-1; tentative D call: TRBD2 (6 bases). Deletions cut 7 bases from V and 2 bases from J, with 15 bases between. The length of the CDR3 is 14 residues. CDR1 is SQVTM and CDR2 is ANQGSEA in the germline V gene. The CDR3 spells CSGAPWEAYNEQFF. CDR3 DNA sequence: TGCAGCGGGGCCCCCTGGGAGGCCTACAATGAGCAGTTCTTC.

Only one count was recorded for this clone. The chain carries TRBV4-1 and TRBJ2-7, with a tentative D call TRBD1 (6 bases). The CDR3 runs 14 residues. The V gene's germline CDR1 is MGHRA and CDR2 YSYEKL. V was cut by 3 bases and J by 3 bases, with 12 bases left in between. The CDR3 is CASSHRDTNYEQYF. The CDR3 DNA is TGCGCCAGCAGCCACCGGGACACCAACTACGAGCAGTACTTC.

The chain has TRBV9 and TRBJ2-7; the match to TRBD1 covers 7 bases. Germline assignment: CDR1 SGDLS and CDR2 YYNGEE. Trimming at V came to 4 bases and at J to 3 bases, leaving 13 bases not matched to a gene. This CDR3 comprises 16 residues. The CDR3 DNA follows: TGTGCCAGCAGCCCCCGGACAGGCGAGGGGTTCTACGAGCAGTACTTC. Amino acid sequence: CASSPRTGEGFYEQYF.

The CDR3 reads CAWSMSGYDEQYF. The CDR3 nucleotides are TGTGCCTGGAGTATGTCGGGGTACGACGAGCAGTACTTC. The V call is TRBV30, the J call TRBJ2-7; a possible D gene is TRBD2 (5 bases). This CDR3 spans 13 amino acids. The germline V gene has CDR1 GTSNPN and CDR2 SVGIG (reference sequence). V was trimmed by 2 bases and J by 5 bases, leaving 13 bases between them.

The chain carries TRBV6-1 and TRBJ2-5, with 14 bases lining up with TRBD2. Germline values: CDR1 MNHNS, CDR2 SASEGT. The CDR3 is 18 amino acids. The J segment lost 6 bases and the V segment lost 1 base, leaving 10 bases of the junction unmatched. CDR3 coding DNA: TGTGCCAGCAGTGAAGGGGGACTAGCGGGAGAGCCCAAGAAGACCCAGTACTTC. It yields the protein CASSEGGLAGEPKKTQYF.